Described below is a single TCR beta chain sequence and its context. Its cognate antigen has yet to be identified. There are no base qualities to consult, and no much larger clone falls within one base. The CDR3 holds 13 amino acids from the cysteine to the phenylalanine. The retained sequence is limited to the CDR3, 39 bases, with the frame set at the first base. V loses 4 bases at its end and J loses 7 bases; junction bases beyond the gene matches: 6. CDR1 and CDR2 (MNHEY, SVGAGI) derive from the germline V gene. This record belongs to a study of shared clonotypes between healthy human individuals (dated by TCRdb to the early 2020s). Background on the whole study: A couple of women and a few men aged 18 to 49 years were included in the cohort. For each donor, three plates each were used for CD4 naive and CD4 memory, two plates were used for CD8 naive, and one plate was used for CD8 memory. To estimate repertoire size and how much clonotype sharing occurs between individuals, the study deeply sequenced the blood TCR repertoires of about five healthy adults. To increase sequencing depth and limit assay-specific biases, different laboratories used diverse techniques to prepare libraries and sequence TCR repertoires. Per donor, leukapheresis produced somewhere between about 0.85 and 9.5 billion PBMCs. On the study overall, not on this receptor specifically: Naive subsets generally had larger estimated clonotype richness than memory subsets. Rarefaction of sorted-subset datasets indicated incomplete sequencing despite the large sequencing depth. Because the study included only a small number of donors, the genetic and exposure-history diversity represented was limited. Pairwise subsampling led to the expectation that sequencing depth would affect the degree of clonotype sharing among donors. Clonotypes shared by all four sorted-subset donors showed higher generation probabilities than non-shared clonotypes. Only blood was sampled, and tissue TCR repertoires likely differ from those in blood. Sharing across several donors was observed for approximately 4.6% of naive CD4, around 3.5% of naive CD8, around 2.5% of memory CD4, and roughly 0.4% of memory CD8 clonotypes.

The donors were healthy, HIV-negative adults who had no recently reported acute infections or vaccinations. Every donor was a Caucasian adult residing in Nashville, Tennessee, USA. CD4+ T cells were enriched by magnetic negative selection; naive cells were then positively selected on CD45RA, and the negative fraction formed the memory subset. Blood was collected by leukapheresis, and PBMCs were isolated by Ficoll-Histopaque density gradient centrifugation and then cryopreserved in liquid nitrogen vapor phase. Analytical flow cytometry was used to check the purity and quantity of every magnetically sorted T cell population. Genomic DNA was isolated from every sorted fraction and measured by UV absorbance on a Nanodrop 2000c. TCR CDR3 regions were amplified from genomic DNA by multiplex PCR using the deep immunoSEQ assay. Extracted genomic DNA from each cell subset was spread evenly across all wells of several immunoSEQ 96-well plates, with each plate serving as a replicate. For sorted subsets, each replicate PCR was loaded with approximately 200 ng genomic DNA, equivalent to 32,000 or so T cell genomes. Purified libraries were measured with a Qubit 3.0 fluorometer, size-checked on a Bioanalyzer 2100, and measured again with the KAPA Library Quantification kit. A separate single-read 150-cycle Illumina NextSeq 550 flow cell was used to sequence each immunoSEQ 96-well plate. The authors' analysis ran thus. The immunoSEQ output contained only junctional sequences without quality scores, so filtering could not match that applied to full-length reads. To assign V/J genes and CDR3, sequences were annotated using PyIR, a Python wrapper for IgBLAST v1.9, with IMGT germline references. Reads with weak V/J assignments (E-value above 1e-6), missing CDR3, stop codons, out-of-frame junctions, or ambiguous translated residues were removed. V3J clonotypes were defined by identical inferred V gene, J gene, and CDR3 amino acid sequence. Percentage overlap between repertoires was computed as shared unique clonotypes divided by the size of the smaller repertoire. Repertoire richness was assessed with RTK rarefaction, the Chao1 estimator, and Recon v2.1 estimates of unobserved clonotypes. Generation probabilities for all TCRbeta clonotypes obtained by the gDNA method from a handful of donors were computed using OLGA. TCRdb mirrors the immuneACCESS table, restricted to in-frame sequences. Some clones are absent from its copies; in checked studies, under half trace to an unresolved V gene, and the reason for the others is unknown. V, J and clone size reflect that table, while D and trimming were determined from the DNA. Within this sample are around 700,000 clones, with 55% to 75% of them counted one time only. Under 2% of the sample comes from the top ten.

The source is a woman aged 30 to 39 in good health. The sequenced material came from memory CD4+ T cells sorted from blood. This specimen's cell subset or site label, interpreted: CD45RA-negative fraction. The sequence links TRBV6-5 to TRBJ2-5; 7 central bases correspond to TRBD2. The encoded CDR3 is CASSWEGGRTQYF. The nucleotide sequence is TGTGCCAGCAGTTGGGAGGGAGGGAGGACCCAGTACTTC.